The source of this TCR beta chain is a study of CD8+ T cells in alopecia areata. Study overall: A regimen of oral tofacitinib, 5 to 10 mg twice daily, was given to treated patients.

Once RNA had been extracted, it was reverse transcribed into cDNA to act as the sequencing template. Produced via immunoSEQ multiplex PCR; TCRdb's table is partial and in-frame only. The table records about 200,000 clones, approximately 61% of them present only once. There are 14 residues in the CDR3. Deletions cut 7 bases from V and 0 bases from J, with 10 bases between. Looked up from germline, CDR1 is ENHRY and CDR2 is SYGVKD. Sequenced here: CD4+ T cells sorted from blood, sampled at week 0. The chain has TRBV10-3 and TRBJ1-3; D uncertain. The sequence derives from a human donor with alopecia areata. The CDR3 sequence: CAITALNSGNTIYF. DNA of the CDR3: TGTGCCATCACTGCACTCAACTCTGGAAACACCATATATTTT.